This TCR beta chain was retrieved from a study of blood T cell repertoires in COVID-19. V lost 1 base, J lost 7 bases, and 6 bases stayed unmatched. CDR1 and CDR2 from the germline V gene are SGHRS and YFSETQ. CDR3 length: 16 residues. The method was immunoSEQ multiplex PCR; TCRdb's version includes in-frame clones alone and lacks a portion of them. The data contain fewer than 650,000 clones, about 89% of them singletons. This clonotype originated in a woman in her fifties or sixties with COVID-19, enrolled during active disease. Sequencing was carried out using peripheral blood. V gene TRBV5-1 combines with J gene TRBJ2-3; TRBD2 matches at 13 bases. CDR3 in DNA: TGCGCCAGCAGCTTGAATCCCGGGACTAGCGGGAATACGCAGTATTTT. It yields the protein CASSLNPGTSGNTQYF.